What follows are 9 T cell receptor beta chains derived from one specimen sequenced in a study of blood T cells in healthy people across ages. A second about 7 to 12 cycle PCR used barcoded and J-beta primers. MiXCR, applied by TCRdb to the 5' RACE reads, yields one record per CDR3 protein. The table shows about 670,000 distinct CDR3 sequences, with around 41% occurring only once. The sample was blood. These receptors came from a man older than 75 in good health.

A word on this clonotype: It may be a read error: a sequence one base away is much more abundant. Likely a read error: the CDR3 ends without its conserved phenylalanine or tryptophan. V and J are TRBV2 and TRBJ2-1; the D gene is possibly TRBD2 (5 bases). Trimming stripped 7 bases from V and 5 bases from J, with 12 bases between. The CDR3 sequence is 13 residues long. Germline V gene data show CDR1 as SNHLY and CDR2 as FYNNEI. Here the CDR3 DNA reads TGTGCCAGCATTGAGGGTAGGAACAATGAGCAGTTCTCC. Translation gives CASIEGRNNEQFS.

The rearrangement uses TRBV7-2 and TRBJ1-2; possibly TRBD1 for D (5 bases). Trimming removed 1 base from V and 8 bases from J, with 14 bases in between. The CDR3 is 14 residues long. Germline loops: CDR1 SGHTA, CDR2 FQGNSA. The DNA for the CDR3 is TGTGCCAGCAGCTTAGGGGCAGGGTATCAGGGCTACACCTTC. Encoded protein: CASSLGAGYQGYTF.

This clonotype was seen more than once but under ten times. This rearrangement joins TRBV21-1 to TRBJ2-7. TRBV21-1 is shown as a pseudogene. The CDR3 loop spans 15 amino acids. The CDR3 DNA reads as TGTGCCAGCAGCAAAGGTCCAGATCAACCCTACGAGCAGTACTTC. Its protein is CASSKGPDQPYEQYF.

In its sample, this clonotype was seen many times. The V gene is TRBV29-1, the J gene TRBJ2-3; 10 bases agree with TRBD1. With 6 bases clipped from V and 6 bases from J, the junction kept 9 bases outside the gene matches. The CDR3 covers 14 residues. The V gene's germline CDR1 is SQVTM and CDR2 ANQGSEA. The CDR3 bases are TGCAGCGTGAAAGGGACAGGGGTTTGGGATACGCAGTATTTT. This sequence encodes CSVKGTGVWDTQYF.

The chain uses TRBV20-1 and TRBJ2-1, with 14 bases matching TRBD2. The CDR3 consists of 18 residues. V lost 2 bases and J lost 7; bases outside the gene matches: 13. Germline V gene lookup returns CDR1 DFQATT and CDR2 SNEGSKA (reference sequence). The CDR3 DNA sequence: TGCAGTGCTAGATCCGACCGACTAGCGGGGGGGCTTCCGAATGAGCAGTTCTTC. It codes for CSARSDRLAGGLPNEQFF.

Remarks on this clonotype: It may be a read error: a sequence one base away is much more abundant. CDR3: CASSLVGLHNEQFF. In nucleotides, the CDR3 is TGTGCCAGCAGCTTAGTGGGGTTGCACAATGAGCAGTTCTTC. V and J are TRBV7-2 and TRBJ2-1; D not resolved. Germline loops: CDR1 SGHTA, CDR2 FQGNSA. Trimming took off 1 base at V and 5 bases at J, with 9 bases between the two ends. The CDR3 loop spans 14 amino acids.

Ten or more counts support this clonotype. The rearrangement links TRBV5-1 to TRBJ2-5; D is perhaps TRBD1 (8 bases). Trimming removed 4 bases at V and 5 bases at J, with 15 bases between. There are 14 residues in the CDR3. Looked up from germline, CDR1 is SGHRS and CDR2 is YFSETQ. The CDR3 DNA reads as TGCGCCAGCAGCAACGGACAGGGAGGGGAGACCCAGTACTTC. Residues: CASSNGQGGETQYF.

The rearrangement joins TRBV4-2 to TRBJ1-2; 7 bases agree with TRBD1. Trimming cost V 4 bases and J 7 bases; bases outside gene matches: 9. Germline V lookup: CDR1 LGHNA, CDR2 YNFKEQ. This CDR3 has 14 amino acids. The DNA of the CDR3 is TGTGCCAGCAGCCGAACAGGGGAGGAGGGTGGCTACACCTTC. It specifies CASSRTGEEGGYTF.

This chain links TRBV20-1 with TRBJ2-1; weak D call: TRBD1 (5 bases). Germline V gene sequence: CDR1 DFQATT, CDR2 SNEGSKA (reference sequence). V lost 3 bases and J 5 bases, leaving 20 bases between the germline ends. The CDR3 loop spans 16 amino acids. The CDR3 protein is CSASPRQQSINNEQFF. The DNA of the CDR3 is TGCAGTGCTAGTCCCAGACAGCAAAGTATCAACAATGAGCAGTTCTTC.